The clone carrying this T cell receptor (beta chain) was observed many times. Its antigen is undetermined. The library tagged individual cDNA molecules with unique molecular identifiers. Each CDR3 protein is one row after TCRdb ran MiXCR on the RACE reads. The sample contains tens of thousands of distinct CDR3 sequences, about an eighth of which appear only once. The sample's time point: patch test 1, 2 weeks after DPC sensitization. Stated treatment: therapeutic diphenylcyclopropenone sensitization with weekly scalp DPC. Blood collection happened ahead of applying each patch test. Unfractionated whole blood yielded the extracted total RNA. This CDR3 spans 17 amino acids. J lost 1 base, V lost 5 bases, and 12 bases had no gene match. Looked up from germline, CDR1 is SGHVS and CDR2 is FQNEAQ. The sample belongs to a study of human T cells and chemical hapten exposure. General study findings and limits: Once DPC sensitization occurred, TCRs above 1 in 1000 frequency showed no change.

Material: whole blood, obtained in connection with sensitization to the hapten diphenylcyclopropenone (DPC). The chain recombines TRBV7-8 with TRBJ1-1; TRBD1 matches at 8 bases. The receptor was derived from a woman aged 60-75 years with alopecia areata. Some clones in this sample may be carry-over from other donors' samples. The CDR3 spells CASSPDRESYANTEAFF. The CDR3 nucleotides read TGTGCCAGCAGCCCGGACAGGGAATCGTATGCGAACACTGAAGCTTTCTTT.